Described below is a single T cell receptor beta chain sequence and its context. The source of the sample is a study of control samples from healthy donors and cancer patients. Assay: immunoSEQ multiplex PCR; the TCRdb copy retains only in-frame clones and omits some. The data hold some 150,000 clones, with 93% observed a single time. The sequence derives from a middle-aged man in good health. The sequencing input was blood.

Here the CDR3 reads CATSPAGTTYEQYF. The CDR3 nucleotides read TGTGCCACCAGTCCGGCAGGAACCACCTACGAGCAGTACTTC. This chain connects TRBV24-1 to TRBJ2-7; D is unclear. CDR1 KGHDR and CDR2 SFDVKD come from the germline V gene. The CDR3 is 14 residues long. V gave up 6 bases and J gave up 2 bases, with 13 bases separating them.